This T cell receptor beta chain was retrieved from a study of graft-versus-host responses after intestinal transplantation. Profiling relied on immunoSEQ multiplex PCR, and the TCRdb table lists in-frame clones only, not all of them. This table has fewer than 120,000 clones, about 94% appearing once. V was clipped by 0 bases and J by 2 bases, with 7 bases between them. CDR1 is LGHNA and CDR2 is YNFKEQ in the germline V gene. This CDR3 comprises 15 residues. With respect to this clone: As yet, its antigen is unknown.

General study findings and limits: Allograft graft-versus-host to host-versus-graft clonal ratios ran high in patients with graft-donor T cell macrochimerism. Circulating GvH clones peaking coincided with falling HvG clones soon after transplant. Detected in recipient marrow were GvH clones, some of which were first observed in ileum or blood.

This clonotype was obtained from a human donor who received an intestinal transplant. J is TRBJ2-2 and V is TRBV4-2, with no clear D. The source was unstimulated CD8+ T cells sorted from spleen or lymph node cells, collected before intestinal transplant. This CDR3 is CASSQEGDNTGELFF. CDR3 bases: TGTGCCAGCAGCCAAGAAGGAGATAACACCGGGGAGCTGTTTTTT.